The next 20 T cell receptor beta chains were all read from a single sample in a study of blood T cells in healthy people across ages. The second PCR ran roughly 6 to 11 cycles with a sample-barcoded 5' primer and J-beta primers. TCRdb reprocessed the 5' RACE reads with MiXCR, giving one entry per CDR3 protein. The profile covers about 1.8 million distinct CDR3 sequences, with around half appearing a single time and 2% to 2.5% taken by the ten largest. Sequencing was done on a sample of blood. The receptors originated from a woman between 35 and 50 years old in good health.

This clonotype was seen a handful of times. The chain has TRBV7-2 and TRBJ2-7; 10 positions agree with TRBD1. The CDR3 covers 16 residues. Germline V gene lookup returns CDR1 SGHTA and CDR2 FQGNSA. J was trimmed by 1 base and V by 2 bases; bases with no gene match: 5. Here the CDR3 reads CASSLIGTGESYEQYF. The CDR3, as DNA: TGTGCCAGCAGCTTAATTGGGACAGGGGAATCCTACGAGCAGTACTTC.

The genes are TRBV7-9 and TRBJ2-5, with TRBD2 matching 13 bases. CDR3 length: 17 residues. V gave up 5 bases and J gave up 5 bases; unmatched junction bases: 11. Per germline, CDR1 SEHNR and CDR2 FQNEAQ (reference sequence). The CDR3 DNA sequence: TGTGCCAGCAGCCCTGGACTAGCGGGGGACCTGAGGGAGACCCAGTACTTC. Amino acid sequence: CASSPGLAGDLRETQYF. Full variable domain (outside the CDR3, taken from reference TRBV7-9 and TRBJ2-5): DTGVSQNPRHKITKRGQNVTFRCDPISEHNRLYWYRQTLGQGPEFLTYFQNEAQLEKSRLLSDRFSAERPKGSFSTLEIQRTEQGDSAMYLCASSPGLAGDLRETQYFGPGTRLLVL.

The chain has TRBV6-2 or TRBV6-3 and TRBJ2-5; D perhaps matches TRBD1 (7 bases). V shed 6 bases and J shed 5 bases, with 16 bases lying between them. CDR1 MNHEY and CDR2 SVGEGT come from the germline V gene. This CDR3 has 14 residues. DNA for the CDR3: TGTGCCAGCAGGGTCCCAGGGGGGACGGAGACCCAGTACTTC. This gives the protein CASRVPGGTETQYF.

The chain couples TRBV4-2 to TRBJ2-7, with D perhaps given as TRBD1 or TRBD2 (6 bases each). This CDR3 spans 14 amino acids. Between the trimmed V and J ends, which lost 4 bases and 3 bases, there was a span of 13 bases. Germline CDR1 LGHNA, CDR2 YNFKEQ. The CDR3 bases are TGTGCCAGCAGCCGCGGCGGGGACATCTACGAGCAGTACTTC. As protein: CASSRGGDIYEQYF.

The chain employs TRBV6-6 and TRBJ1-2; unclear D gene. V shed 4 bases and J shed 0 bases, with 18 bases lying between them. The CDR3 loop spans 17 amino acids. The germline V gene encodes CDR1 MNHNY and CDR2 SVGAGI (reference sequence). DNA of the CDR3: TGTGCCAGCAGTTTGGCGCGAGGCGGCCGAACTAACTATGGCTACACCTTC. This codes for CASSLARGGRTNYGYTF.

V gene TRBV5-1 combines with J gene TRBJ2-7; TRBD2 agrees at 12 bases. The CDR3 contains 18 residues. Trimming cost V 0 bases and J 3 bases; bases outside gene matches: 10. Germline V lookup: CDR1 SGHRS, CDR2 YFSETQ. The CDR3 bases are TGCGCCAGCAGCTTGGCGGCGACTAGCGGGGGAGCTAGCTACGAGCAGTACTTC. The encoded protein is CASSLAATSGGASYEQYF.

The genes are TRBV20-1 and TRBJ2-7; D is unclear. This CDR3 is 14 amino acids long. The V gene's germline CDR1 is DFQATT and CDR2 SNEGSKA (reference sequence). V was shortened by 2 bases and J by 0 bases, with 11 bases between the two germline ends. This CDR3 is CSARSNAYSYEQYF. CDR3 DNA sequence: TGCAGTGCTAGAAGTAACGCCTACTCCTACGAGCAGTACTTC.

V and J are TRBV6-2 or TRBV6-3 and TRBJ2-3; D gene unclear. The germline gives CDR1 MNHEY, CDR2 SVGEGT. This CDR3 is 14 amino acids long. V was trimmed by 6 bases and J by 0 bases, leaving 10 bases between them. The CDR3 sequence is CASRTLTSTDTQYF. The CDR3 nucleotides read TGTGCCAGCAGAACTCTTACGAGCACAGATACGCAGTATTTT.

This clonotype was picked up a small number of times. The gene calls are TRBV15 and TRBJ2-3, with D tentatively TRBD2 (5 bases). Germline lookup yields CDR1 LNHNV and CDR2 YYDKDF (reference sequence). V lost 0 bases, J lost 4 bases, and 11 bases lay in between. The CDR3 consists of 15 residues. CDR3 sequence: CATSRDSPSPDTQYF. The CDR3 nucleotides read TGTGCCACCAGCAGAGATTCCCCTAGCCCAGATACGCAGTATTTT.

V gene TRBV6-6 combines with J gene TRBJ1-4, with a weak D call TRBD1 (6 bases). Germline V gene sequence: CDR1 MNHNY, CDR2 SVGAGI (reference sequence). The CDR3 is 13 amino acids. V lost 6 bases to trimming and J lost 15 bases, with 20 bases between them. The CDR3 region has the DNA TGTGCCAGCAGGGAAGGGGGACCCACCTCCTTGTTTTTT. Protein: CASREGGPTSLFF.

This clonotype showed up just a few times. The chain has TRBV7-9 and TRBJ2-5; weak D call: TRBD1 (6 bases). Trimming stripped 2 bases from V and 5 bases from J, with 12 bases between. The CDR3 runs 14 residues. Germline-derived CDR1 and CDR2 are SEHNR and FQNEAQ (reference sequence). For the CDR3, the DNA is TGTGCCAGCAGCTTATTAGGGGGATGGGAGACCCAGTACTTC. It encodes CASSLLGGWETQYF.

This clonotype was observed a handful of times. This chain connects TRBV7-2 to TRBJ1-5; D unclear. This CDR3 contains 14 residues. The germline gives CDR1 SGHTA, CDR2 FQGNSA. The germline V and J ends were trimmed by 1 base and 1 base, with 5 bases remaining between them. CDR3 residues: CASSLEMSNQPQHF. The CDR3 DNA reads TGTGCCAGCAGCTTAGAGATGAGCAATCAGCCCCAGCATTTT.

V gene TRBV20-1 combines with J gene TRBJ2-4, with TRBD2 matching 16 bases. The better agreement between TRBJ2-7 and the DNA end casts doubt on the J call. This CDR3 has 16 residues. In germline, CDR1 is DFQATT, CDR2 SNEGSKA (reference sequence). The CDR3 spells CSATGTSGGAPYEQYF. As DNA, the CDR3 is TGCAGTGCTACCGGGACTAGCGGGGGGGCCCCCTACGAGCAGTACTTC.

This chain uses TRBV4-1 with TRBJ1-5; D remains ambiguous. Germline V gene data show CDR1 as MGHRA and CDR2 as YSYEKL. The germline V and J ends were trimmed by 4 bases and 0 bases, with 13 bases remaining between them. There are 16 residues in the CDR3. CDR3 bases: TGCGCCAGCAGCCCCCACCTTCTGGGTAGCAATCAGCCCCAGCATTTT. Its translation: CASSPHLLGSNQPQHF.

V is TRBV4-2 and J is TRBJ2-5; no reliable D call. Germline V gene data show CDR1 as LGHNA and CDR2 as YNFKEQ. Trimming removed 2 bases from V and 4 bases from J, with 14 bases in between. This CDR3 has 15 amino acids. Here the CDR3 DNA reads TGTGCCAGCAGCCAATCATTGTTAGATACAGAGACCCAGTACTTC. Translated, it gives CASSQSLLDTETQYF.

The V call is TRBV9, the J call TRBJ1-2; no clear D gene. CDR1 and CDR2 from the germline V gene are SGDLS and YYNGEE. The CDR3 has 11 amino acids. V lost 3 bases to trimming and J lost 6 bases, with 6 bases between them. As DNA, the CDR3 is TGTGCCAGCAGCGCCGAAGATGGCTACACCTTC. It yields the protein CASSAEDGYTF. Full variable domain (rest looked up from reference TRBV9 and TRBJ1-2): DSGVTQTPKHLITATGQRVTLRCSPRSGDLSVYWYQQSLDQGLQFLIQYYNGEERAKGNILERFSAQQFPDLHSELNLSSLELGDSALYFCASSAEDGYTFGSGTRLTVV.

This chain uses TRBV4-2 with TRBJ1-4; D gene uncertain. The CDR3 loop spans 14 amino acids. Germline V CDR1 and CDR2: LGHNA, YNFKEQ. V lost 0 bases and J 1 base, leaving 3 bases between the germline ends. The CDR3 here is CASSQDRTNEKLFF. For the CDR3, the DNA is TGTGCCAGCAGCCAAGATCGAACTAATGAAAAACTGTTTTTT.

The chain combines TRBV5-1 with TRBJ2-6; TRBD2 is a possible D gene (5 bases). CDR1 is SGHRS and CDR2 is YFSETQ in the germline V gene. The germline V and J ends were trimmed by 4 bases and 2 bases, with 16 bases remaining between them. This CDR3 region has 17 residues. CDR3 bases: TGCGCCAGCAGCACCATGACCGGGGTGGCTGGGGCCAACGTCCTGACTTTC. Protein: CASSTMTGVAGANVLTF.

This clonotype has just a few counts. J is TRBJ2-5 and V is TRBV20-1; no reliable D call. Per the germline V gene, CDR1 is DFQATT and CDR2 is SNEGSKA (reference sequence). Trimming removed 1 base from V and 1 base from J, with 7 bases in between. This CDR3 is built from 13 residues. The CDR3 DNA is TGCAGTGCTAGAGCTCAGGTCCAAGAGACCCAGTACTTC. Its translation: CSARAQVQETQYF.

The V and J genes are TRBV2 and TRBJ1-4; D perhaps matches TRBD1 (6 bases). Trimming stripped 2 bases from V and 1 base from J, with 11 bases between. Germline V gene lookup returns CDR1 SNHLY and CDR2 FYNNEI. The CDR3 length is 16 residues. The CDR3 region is CASSEPTGRTNEKLFF. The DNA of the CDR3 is TGTGCCAGCAGTGAACCTACAGGGAGAACTAATGAAAAACTGTTTTTT. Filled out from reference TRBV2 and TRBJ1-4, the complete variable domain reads EPEVTQTPSHQVTQMGQEVILRCVPISNHLYFYWYRQILGQKVEFLVSFYNNEISEKSEIFDDQFSVERPDGSNFTLKIRSTKLEDSAMYFCASSEPTGRTNEKLFFGSGTQLSVL.